The clone carrying this TCR beta chain qualifies as medium-sized. Antigen specificity is unknown. The size of this beta chain means little, since it is a stray read in a library made for alpha chains. These data belong to a study of spatial heterogeneity in lung cancer. The study's findings and limits: Counts that tracked tumor mutation counts were those of expanded intratumoral alpha and beta TCRs.

The CDR3 runs to 12 residues. From germline, CDR1 is KGHSH and CDR2 LQKENI. V was trimmed by 2 bases and J by 11 bases, leaving 10 bases between them. TCRdb passed the 5' RACE reads through MiXCR, listing each CDR3 protein once. The table has roughly 2,800 distinct CDR3 sequences, 5% to 7% seen once. Time point denoted: sample taken at primary tumor resection. Untreated early-stage non-small cell lung cancer patients, 65 to 90 in total, were the donors. Sequenced here: lung tumor tissue, sampled at surgery. The sequence was collected from a male donor with early-stage non-small cell lung cancer. The J gene is TRBJ2-1, the V gene TRBV18, with D perhaps TRBD1 (5 bases). CDR3 sequence (DNA): TGTGCCAGCTCACCAACCGACAGAAAGCAGTTCTTC. This gives the protein CASSPTDRKQFF.